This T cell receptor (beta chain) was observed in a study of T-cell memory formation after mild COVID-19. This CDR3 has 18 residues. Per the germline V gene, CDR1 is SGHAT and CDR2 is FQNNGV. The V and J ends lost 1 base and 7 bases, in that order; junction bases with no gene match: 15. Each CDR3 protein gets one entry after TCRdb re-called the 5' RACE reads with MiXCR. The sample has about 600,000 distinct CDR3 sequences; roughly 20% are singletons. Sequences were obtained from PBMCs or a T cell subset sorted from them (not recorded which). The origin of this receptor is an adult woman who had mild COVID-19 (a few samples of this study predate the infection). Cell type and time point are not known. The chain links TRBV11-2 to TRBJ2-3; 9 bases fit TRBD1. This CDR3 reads CASSLAGTGILGAYTQYF. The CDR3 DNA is TGTGCCAGCAGCTTAGCGGGGACAGGGATCCTTGGGGCATATACGCAGTATTTT.